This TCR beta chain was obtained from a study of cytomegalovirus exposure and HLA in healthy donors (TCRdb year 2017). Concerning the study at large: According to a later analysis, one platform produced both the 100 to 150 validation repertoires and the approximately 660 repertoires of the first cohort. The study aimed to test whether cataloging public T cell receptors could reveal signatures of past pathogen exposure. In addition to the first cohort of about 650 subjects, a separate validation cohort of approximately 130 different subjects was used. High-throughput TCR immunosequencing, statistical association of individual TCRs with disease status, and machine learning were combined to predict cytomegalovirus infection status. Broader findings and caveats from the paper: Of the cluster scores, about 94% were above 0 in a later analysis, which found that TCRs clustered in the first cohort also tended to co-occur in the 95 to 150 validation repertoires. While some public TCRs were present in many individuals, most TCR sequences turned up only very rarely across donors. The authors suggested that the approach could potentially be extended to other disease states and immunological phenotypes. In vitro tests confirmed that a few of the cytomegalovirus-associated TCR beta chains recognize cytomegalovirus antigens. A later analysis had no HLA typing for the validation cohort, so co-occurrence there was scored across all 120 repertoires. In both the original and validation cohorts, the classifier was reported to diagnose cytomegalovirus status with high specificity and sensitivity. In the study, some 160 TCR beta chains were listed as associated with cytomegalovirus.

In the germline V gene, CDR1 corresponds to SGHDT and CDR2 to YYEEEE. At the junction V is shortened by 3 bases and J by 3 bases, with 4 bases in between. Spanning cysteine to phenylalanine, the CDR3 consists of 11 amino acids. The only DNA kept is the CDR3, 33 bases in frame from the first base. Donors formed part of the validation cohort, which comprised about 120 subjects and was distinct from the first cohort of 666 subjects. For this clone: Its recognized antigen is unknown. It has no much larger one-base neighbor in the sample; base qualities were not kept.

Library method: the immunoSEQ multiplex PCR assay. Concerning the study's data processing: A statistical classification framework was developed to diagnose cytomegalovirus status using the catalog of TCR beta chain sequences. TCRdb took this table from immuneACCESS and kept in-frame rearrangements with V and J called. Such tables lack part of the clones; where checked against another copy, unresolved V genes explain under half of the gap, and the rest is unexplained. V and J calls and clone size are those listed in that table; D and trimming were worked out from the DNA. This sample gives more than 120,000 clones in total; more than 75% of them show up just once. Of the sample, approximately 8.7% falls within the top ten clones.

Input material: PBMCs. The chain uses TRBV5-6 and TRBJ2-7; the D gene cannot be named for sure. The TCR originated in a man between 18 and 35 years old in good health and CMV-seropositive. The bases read TGTGCCAGCAGCTCGTACTACGAGCAGTACTTC. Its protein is CASSSYYEQYF.